The 22 T cell receptor beta chains given below trace back to one sample, sequenced in a study of blood T cell repertoires in COVID-19. Sequencing was performed with immunoSEQ multiplex PCR; in TCRdb, only in-frame clones are kept and a portion is missing. The table shows about 120,000 clones, with 80% occurring only once. The sample consisted of peripheral blood. These receptors originate from a man in his fifties or sixties with active or convalescent COVID-19.

The chain joins TRBV18 to TRBJ2-5; no reliable D call. The V gene lost 0 bases and the J gene lost 5 bases, with 19 bases spanning the gap. The CDR3 covers 17 residues. The V gene's germline CDR1 is KGHSH and CDR2 LQKENI. DNA for the CDR3: TGTGCCAGCTCACCACCGTTGAGTAAAGCTCTACGCGAGACCCAGTACTTC. Amino acid sequence: CASSPPLSKALRETQYF.

This clone was detected only a few times. The chain links TRBV7-2 to TRBJ1-5, with TRBD1 as a possible D gene (6 bases). Trimming removed 5 bases from V and 4 bases from J, with 15 bases in between. Germline V gives CDR1 SGHTA, CDR2 FQGNSA. CDR3 length: 15 residues. As DNA, the CDR3 is TGTGCCAGCAGCCCGCAAGGGACACTTAATCAGCCCCAGCATTTT. Encoded protein: CASSPQGTLNQPQHF.

The chain employs TRBV10-3 and TRBJ1-1, with D possibly matching TRBD1 (5 bases). The V end was cut by 4 bases, the J end by 5 bases, with 8 bases between. The CDR3 loop spans 12 amino acids. Germline CDR1 is ENHRY and CDR2 is SYGVKD. The CDR3 sequence: CAISVGGTEAFF. The DNA of the CDR3 is TGTGCCATCAGTGTGGGGGGGACTGAAGCTTTCTTT.

The J gene is TRBJ2-7, the V gene TRBV5-6; D unresolved. The CDR3 is 13 amino acids. V was cut by 4 bases and J by 1 base, with 9 bases left in between. From germline, CDR1 is SGHDT and CDR2 YYEEEE. The CDR3 sequence: CASSPGRSYEQYF. The CDR3 nucleotides read TGTGCCAGCAGCCCTGGCAGATCCTACGAGCAGTACTTC.

Note on this clone: One junction end disagrees with the germline gene, perhaps due to a read error. This sequence joins TRBV14 and TRBJ1-2; 8 bases match TRBD1. The CDR3 runs 13 residues. Looked up from germline, CDR1 is SGHDN and CDR2 is FVKESK. CDR3 in DNA: TGTGCCAGCAGCCAAGATCTAAGGGGACAGGCTATTTTC. This encodes CASSQDLRGQAIF.

This chain joins TRBV7-9 and TRBJ2-1, with TRBD1 matching 7 bases. The ends lost 4 bases at V and 4 bases at J; junction bases unmatched: 7. CDR1 is SEHNR, CDR2 FQNEAQ, per germline (reference sequence). The CDR3 covers 15 residues. CDR3 sequence reads: CASSSDLQGYNEQFF. The CDR3 nucleotides read TGTGCCAGCAGCTCAGACCTACAGGGGTACAATGAGCAGTTCTTC.

The rearrangement joins TRBV7-9 to TRBJ2-1; 8 bases line up with TRBD2. CDR3 length equals 14 residues. The germline CDR1 and CDR2 sequences are SEHNR and FQNEAQ (reference sequence). Germline trimming cut 2 bases from V and 10 bases from J; bases unmatched to any gene: 7. DNA of the CDR3: TGTGCCAGCAGCTTACCGATCCCGGGAGGGGAGCAGTTCTTC. Translating it yields CASSLPIPGGEQFF.

The rearrangement links TRBV2 to TRBJ2-2, with D perhaps matching TRBD2 (6 bases). V was cut by 4 bases and J by 11 bases, with 17 bases left in between. Germline loops: CDR1 SNHLY, CDR2 FYNNEI. CDR3 size: 14 residues. CDR3 DNA sequence: TGTGCCAGCAGTGCTAAGGAGGGCCGAGGAGAGCTGTTTTTT. Translation: CASSAKEGRGELFF.

This chain joins TRBV27 and TRBJ1-2; a weak D match, TRBD1 (6 bases). This CDR3 region has 16 residues. Trimming left V 5 bases short and J 4 bases short, with 20 bases between. Per germline, CDR1 MNHEY and CDR2 SMNVEV (reference sequence). The CDR3 bases are TGTGCCAGCAGTCGAGACAGGAGCCTACCCTCCTATGGCTACACCTTC. Protein sequence: CASSRDRSLPSYGYTF.

The chain links TRBV6-5 to TRBJ1-6; 7 bases fit TRBD1. CDR3 length equals 15 residues. V trimming: 4 bases; J trimming: 8 bases; junction bases outside the gene matches: 8. Germline CDR1 reads MNHEY; CDR2 reads SVGAGI. The CDR3, as DNA: TGTGCCAGCAGTTCTATGACAGGGATAGATTCACCCCTCCACTTT. It encodes CASSSMTGIDSPLHF.

V usage is TRBV9 and J usage is TRBJ1-2, with no clear D. V was cut by 1 base and J by 2 bases, with 12 bases left in between. The CDR3 totals 15 residues. Germline V CDR1 and CDR2: SGDLS, YYNGEE. As DNA, the CDR3 is TGTGCCAGCAGCGTACAACCGGTCGGGAACTATGGCTACACCTTC. It yields the protein CASSVQPVGNYGYTF. The entire variable domain, with the rest obtained from reference TRBV9 and TRBJ1-2, is as follows: DSGVTQTPKHLITATGQRVTLRCSPRSGDLSVYWYQQSLDQGLQFLIQYYNGEERAKGNILERFSAQQFPDLHSELNLSSLELGDSALYFCASSVQPVGNYGYTFGSGTRLTVV.

The chain has TRBV30 and TRBJ2-7; weak D call: TRBD2 (7 bases). Trimming took 2 bases from V and 3 from J, leaving 11 bases between them. This CDR3 comprises 13 residues. CDR1 is GTSNPN, CDR2 SVGIG, per germline (reference sequence). The DNA of the CDR3 is TGTGCCTGGAGTCTAGGGGGGGGCTACGAGCAGTACTTC. It encodes CAWSLGGGYEQYF.

The chain employs TRBV28 and TRBJ2-1; D remains ambiguous. Germline CDR1 and CDR2: MDHEN and SYDVKM. The CDR3 extends over 17 amino acids. Between the trimmed V and J ends, which lost 4 bases and 3 bases, there was a span of 19 bases. CDR3 sequence reads: CASSSAPLEADYNEQFF. As DNA, the CDR3 is TGTGCCAGCAGTTCCGCCCCCTTAGAGGCAGACTACAATGAGCAGTTCTTC.

This clone was seen a few times. This chain connects TRBV28 to TRBJ2-1; D perhaps matches TRBD2 (5 bases). The CDR3 sequence is 16 residues long. CDR1 and CDR2 (germline): MDHEN, SYDVKM. V was pared by 1 base and J by 4 bases, with 14 bases between. The CDR3 DNA reads TGTGCCAGCAGTTTATATCGGGCTAGCAAGTACAATGAGCAGTTCTTC. Its protein is CASSLYRASKYNEQFF.

This clone has more than one count but fewer than ten. V is TRBV29-1 and J is TRBJ2-7; 8 nucleotides align to TRBD1. Trimming at V came to 1 base and at J to 8 bases, leaving 7 bases not matched to a gene. Germline V gene lookup returns CDR1 SQVTM and CDR2 ANQGSEA. There are 13 residues in the CDR3. Here the CDR3 reads CSVEAGTGSQQYF. CDR3 nucleotide sequence: TGCAGCGTTGAAGCCGGGACAGGCAGTCAGCAGTACTTC.

The chain combines TRBV6-5 with TRBJ1-2; D call uncertain. CDR3 length: 13 amino acids. Trimming removed 7 bases at V and 5 bases at J, with 14 bases between. Germline V gene lookup returns CDR1 MNHEY and CDR2 SVGAGI. CDR3 coding DNA: TGTGCCAGCATGCTGACACGGGATTATGGCTACACCTTC. Amino acid sequence: CASMLTRDYGYTF.

This chain uses TRBV9 with TRBJ1-2; D not certain. V was clipped by 0 bases and J by 8 bases, with 17 bases between them. The germline CDR1 and CDR2 sequences are SGDLS and YYNGEE. The CDR3 contains 15 residues. For the CDR3, the DNA is TGTGCCAGCAGCGTAGGGCCGGGGATAGTGTTAGGCTACACCTTC. This translates into CASSVGPGIVLGYTF. The whole variable domain, remainder taken from reference TRBV9 and TRBJ1-2, is DSGVTQTPKHLITATGQRVTLRCSPRSGDLSVYWYQQSLDQGLQFLIQYYNGEERAKGNILERFSAQQFPDLHSELNLSSLELGDSALYFCASSVGPGIVLGYTFGSGTRLTVV.

This chain connects TRBV9 to TRBJ1-1; D gene ambiguous. CDR3 length: 14 residues. Germline CDR1 is SGDLS and CDR2 is YYNGEE. V was trimmed by 0 bases and J by 7 bases, leaving 13 bases between them. CDR3 sequence (DNA): TGTGCCAGCAGCGTAGGAGACACAAGGAATGAAGCTTTCTTT. Translation: CASSVGDTRNEAFF. Filled out from reference TRBV9 and TRBJ1-1, the complete variable domain reads DSGVTQTPKHLITATGQRVTLRCSPRSGDLSVYWYQQSLDQGLQFLIQYYNGEERAKGNILERFSAQQFPDLHSELNLSSLELGDSALYFCASSVGDTRNEAFFGQGTRLTVV.

The chain has TRBV21-1 and TRBJ1-2; TRBD1, as called in the table, went unchecked against the DNA. TRBV21-1 is shown as a pseudogene. The CDR3 runs to 20 residues. CDR3 loop: CASSPRTNPGQGSSIGGYTF. CDR3 bases: TGTGCCAGCAGCCCCCGAACCAACCCGGGACAGGGTAGTTCGATCGGTGGCTACACCTTC.

The V gene is TRBV11-3, the J gene TRBJ1-1; no clear D. Germline assignment: CDR1 SGHNT and CDR2 YENEEA. This CDR3 is built from 13 residues. Trimming removed 6 bases at V and 5 bases at J, with 13 bases between. The CDR3 nucleotides read TGTGCCAGCAGTAGGGAGCTGGGGACTGAAGCTTTCTTT. This gives the protein CASSRELGTEAFF.

The V call is TRBV6-4, the J call TRBJ1-2; 8 bases are shared with TRBD1. CDR3 length: 17 residues. Germline V gene data show CDR1 as MRHNA and CDR2 as SNTAGT. The V gene end was trimmed by 2 bases and the J gene end by 0 bases; junction bases not matched to a gene: 8. CDR3 region: CASSDLAGQEPNYGYTF. The CDR3 nucleotides are TGTGCCAGCAGTGACCTCGCGGGACAGGAGCCTAACTATGGCTACACCTTC.

The chain is built from TRBV27 and TRBJ2-3; TRBD2 might be the D (5 bases). Germline CDR1 reads MNHEY; CDR2 reads SMNVEV (reference sequence). The CDR3 extends over 13 amino acids. V lost 9 bases to trimming and J lost 2 bases, with 12 bases between them. The CDR3 spells CASKLRDTDTQYF. The CDR3 nucleotides are TGTGCCAGTAAGCTCCGGGACACAGATACGCAGTATTTT.